Presented here are 24 T cell receptor beta chains from one specimen sequenced in a study of regulatory T cells in long-lasting Graves disease. CDR3 regions were amplified by Arm-PCR using iRepertoire HTBI primers to build TCR beta libraries. TCRdb itself ran the multiplex PCR reads through MiXCR, one entry per CDR3 protein. Among 350,000 to 450,000 distinct CDR3 sequences listed, 10% to 15% were seen once. Documented time point: newly diagnosed GD, antithyroid drugs for less than 3 months. The TCR library was prepared using RNA isolated from PBMCs. Another study also made use of these data, one on T cells in Graves' hyperthyroidism and ophthalmopathy.

Here the sequenced sample was peripheral blood mononuclear cells (PBMCs), taken at new diagnosis, from a patient treated with antithyroid drugs. These receptors came from a woman aged 18-29 years with Graves disease.

This clonotype has just a few counts. The chain combines TRBV11-2 with TRBJ2-1; 11 bases align to TRBD1. In germline, CDR1 is SGHAT, CDR2 FQNNGV. Losses at the gene ends were 7 bases for V and 15 bases for J; bases not matched to a gene: 11. The CDR3 has 13 amino acids. This CDR3 is CASTGPGTGGGFF. CDR3 nucleotides: TGTGCCAGCACCGGTCCCGGGACAGGGGGAGGGTTCTTC.

There are many counts of this clonotype. The chain combines TRBV2 with TRBJ1-1, with a weak D call TRBD1 (6 bases). The germline gives CDR1 SNHLY, CDR2 FYNNEI. The CDR3 is 14 residues long. V dropped 8 bases and J dropped 7 bases, with 20 bases sitting between them. CDR3 nucleotide sequence: TGTGCCAGCGTCTTGGACAGCCGGGGAATTGAAGCTTTCTTT. Translation gives CASVLDSRGIEAFF.

This clonotype was recorded at least ten times. This chain connects TRBV4-1 to TRBJ1-1; the match to TRBD1 covers 7 bases. The germline V gene has CDR1 MGHRA and CDR2 YSYEKL. Germline trimming cut 0 bases from V and 1 base from J; bases unmatched to any gene: 17. CDR3 length equals 20 residues. The CDR3: CASSQEHRGRGTTSNTEAFF. DNA for the CDR3: TGCGCCAGCAGCCAAGAACACAGGGGCCGGGGCACTACGTCGAACACTGAAGCTTTCTTT.

The chain links TRBV4-3 to TRBJ2-2; no definite D call. Germline V gives CDR1 LGHNA, CDR2 YSLEER. Between the trimmed V and J ends, which lost 0 bases and 6 bases, there was a span of 23 bases. This CDR3 has 19 amino acids. CDR3 residues: CASSQDPPELRWRPGELFF. The CDR3 DNA is TGCGCCAGCAGCCAAGACCCACCTGAATTGCGTTGGCGCCCCGGGGAGCTGTTTTTT.

This clonotype was observed many times. CDR3 in DNA: TGTGCCAGCAGTTTTGGCGGGAGCTCCTACAATGAGCAGTTCTTC. This gives the protein CASSFGGSSYNEQFF. The chain has TRBV28 and TRBJ2-1; 7 positions agree with TRBD2. Trimming removed 3 bases from V and 0 bases from J; junction bases left unmatched: 2. The length of the CDR3 is 15 residues. Germline V gene lookup returns CDR1 MDHEN and CDR2 SYDVKM.

Turning to this clonotype: Possible read error: a much larger clone is one base away. DNA of the CDR3: TGTGCCAGCAGTGAATTCTCCAGGGGGATACTCTCGGGCCAAAATCGGCCCCAGCATTTT. Translation gives CASSEFSRGILSGQNRPQHF. The V gene is TRBV6-2 or TRBV6-3, the J gene TRBJ1-5; 7 nucleotides match TRBD1. The length of the CDR3 is 20 residues. CDR1 MNHEY and CDR2 SVGEGT come from the germline V gene.

This clonotype was seen many times. CDR3 sequence: CSGIRGDRYQETQYF. Here the CDR3 DNA reads TGCAGTGGTATTCGCGGGGACCGGTACCAAGAGACCCAGTACTTC. The chain links TRBV20-1 to TRBJ2-5, with D tentatively TRBD2 (6 bases). The CDR3 sequence is 15 residues long. Trimming shortened V by 7 bases and J by 0 bases, and 18 bases separated the two germline ends. Germline CDR1 and CDR2: DFQATT and SNEGSKA (reference sequence).

This clonotype showed up many times. This chain links TRBV28 with TRBJ2-5; no clear D. The CDR3 totals 15 residues. Trimming took off 7 bases at V and 1 base at J, with 16 bases between the two ends. CDR1 MDHEN and CDR2 SYDVKM come from the germline V gene. Here the CDR3 DNA reads TGTGCCAGCACCCCCCAAGCGAGAACCCAAGAGACCCAGTACTTC. Translation: CASTPQARTQETQYF.

This clonotype was observed a few times. The chain links TRBV28 to TRBJ2-5, with 9 bases lining up with TRBD2. The CDR3 totals 15 residues. Germline loops: CDR1 MDHEN, CDR2 SYDVKM. With 5 bases clipped from V and 1 base from J, the junction kept 5 bases outside the gene matches. CDR3 in amino acids: CASSIAGGIQETQYF. The CDR3 DNA is TGTGCCAGCAGTATCGCGGGAGGGATCCAAGAGACCCAGTACTTC.

This clonotype occurred many times. The chain is built from TRBV7-2 and TRBJ2-5; TRBD2 matches at 8 bases. The CDR3 contains 15 residues. Per the germline V gene, CDR1 is SGHTA and CDR2 is FQGNSA. V trimming: 2 bases; J trimming: 7 bases; junction bases outside the gene matches: 9. CDR3 DNA sequence: TGTGCCAGCAGCTTAATGGAGGCGGGGGGCGGGACCCAGTACTTC. Amino acids: CASSLMEAGGGTQYF.

At least ten counts were recorded for this clonotype. Its ends do not fully match the called genes, so a read error is possible. The rearrangement joins TRBV6-2 or TRBV6-3 to TRBJ2-5; D is uncertain. Germline V gives CDR1 MNHEY, CDR2 SVGEGT. The CDR3 extends over 15 amino acids. CDR3 DNA: TGTACCAGCAGTTACCACGATTTGGGCAAGAGAACCCAGTACTTC. As protein: CTSSYHDLGKRTQYF.

This clonotype was counted many times. J is TRBJ1-5 and V is TRBV15; 7 bases agree with TRBD1. In germline, CDR1 is LNHNV, CDR2 YYDKDF (reference sequence). There are 13 residues in the CDR3. Trimming at V came to 6 bases and at J to 3 bases, leaving 2 bases not matched to a gene. The CDR3 DNA reads as TGTGCCACCAGTGACAGGGCCAATCAGCCCCAGCATTTT. Residues: CATSDRANQPQHF.

This sequence joins TRBV4-3 and TRBJ2-1; D perhaps matches TRBD1 (5 bases). V was cut by 1 base and J by 5 bases, with 21 bases left in between. The length of the CDR3 is 18 residues. The germline V gene has CDR1 LGHNA and CDR2 YSLEER. The CDR3 DNA sequence: TGCGCCAGCAGCCAAGTCCCCAGGGCAGCCGGATATGACAATGAGCAGTTCTTC. Residues: CASSQVPRAAGYDNEQFF.

The table lists this clonotype with many counts. CDR3 in DNA: TGTGCCAGCAGCCCAGCGGGACAGGGATCCTACGAGCAGTACGTC. Translating it yields CASSPAGQGSYEQYV. The V gene is TRBV11-2, the J gene TRBJ2-7; 9 bases agree with TRBD1. Germline V lookup: CDR1 SGHAT, CDR2 FQNNGV. The ends lost 5 bases at V and 1 base at J; junction bases unmatched: 6. The CDR3 contains 15 residues.

The gene calls are TRBV18 and TRBJ2-4; unclear D gene. Germline loops: CDR1 KGHSH, CDR2 LQKENI. The CDR3 length is 14 residues. Trimming cost V 2 bases and J 6 bases, with 11 bases left between them. CDR3: CASSPADYTNIQYF. The CDR3 bases are TGTGCCAGCTCACCAGCAGATTACACAAACATTCAGTACTTC.

The V gene is TRBV6-2 or TRBV6-3, the J gene TRBJ2-1; D unresolved. V lost 6 bases to trimming and J lost 5 bases, with 8 bases between them. The CDR3 covers 12 residues. The germline V gene has CDR1 MNHEY and CDR2 SVGEGT. The CDR3 here is CASSQVHNEQFF. DNA of the CDR3: TGTGCCAGCAGCCAGGTTCACAATGAGCAGTTCTTC.

This clonotype was seen many times. The V call is TRBV20-1, the J call TRBJ2-1; D may correspond to TRBD1 or TRBD2 (6 bases each). The CDR3 totals 13 residues. CDR1 and CDR2 (germline): DFQATT, SNEGSKA (reference sequence). Trimming cost V 7 bases and J 10 bases, with 20 bases left between them. The CDR3 sequence is CSGVGGGGGEQFF. The DNA for the CDR3 is TGCAGTGGGGTCGGAGGGGGAGGAGGAGAGCAGTTCTTC.

This clonotype was recorded many times. The chain joins TRBV2 to TRBJ1-1; 9 nucleotides match TRBD1. V was clipped by 5 bases and J by 1 base; unmatched bases: 5. CDR1 is SNHLY and CDR2 is FYNNEI in the germline V gene. The CDR3 has 15 residues. CDR3 region: CASSFPGQGNTEAFF. The CDR3 DNA is TGTGCCAGCAGTTTCCCGGGACAGGGGAACACTGAAGCTTTCTTT. Drawing the rest from reference TRBV2 and TRBJ1-1, the complete variable domain is EPEVTQTPSHQVTQMGQEVILRCVPISNHLYFYWYRQILGQKVEFLVSFYNNEISEKSEIFDDQFSVERPDGSNFTLKIRSTKLEDSAMYFCASSFPGQGNTEAFFGQGTRLTVV.

Remarks on this clonotype: This could be a read error, since a much larger clone is one nucleotide away. CDR3 protein: CASSYGDDRSRDEQYF. The CDR3 DNA reads as TGTGCCAGCAGTTACGGCGACGACAGAAGTCGGGACGAGCAGTACTTC. This chain uses TRBV6-2 or TRBV6-3 with TRBJ2-7; D might be TRBD1 (5 bases). CDR1 and CDR2 from the germline V gene are MNHEY and SVGEGT. V gave up 2 bases and J gave up 5 bases, with 19 bases separating them. The length of the CDR3 is 16 residues.

This clonotype was counted at least ten times. This chain joins TRBV20-1 and TRBJ2-1; tentatively, D is TRBD2 (7 bases). Trimming cost V 1 base and J 8 bases, with 15 bases left between them. Per the germline V gene, CDR1 is DFQATT and CDR2 is SNEGSKA (reference sequence). The CDR3 totals 14 residues. The CDR3 nucleotides read TGCAGTGCTAGAGTAGGGGGGGCGGGGGATGAGCAGTTCTTC. Translation gives CSARVGGAGDEQFF.

This clonotype was recorded at least ten times. This rearrangement joins TRBV14 to TRBJ1-1; D gene unclear. The CDR3 consists of 14 residues. Germline assignment: CDR1 SGHDN and CDR2 FVKESK. With 2 bases removed from V and 4 bases from J, the gap between germline ends came to 11 bases. The CDR3 sequence: CASSQWVDGTEAFF. CDR3 coding DNA: TGTGCCAGCAGCCAATGGGTGGACGGCACTGAAGCTTTCTTT.

About this clonotype itself: This likely came from a read error, as a far larger clone is one base away. The genes are TRBV9 and TRBJ1-1; no definite D call. The CDR3 runs 14 residues. V was pared by 4 bases and J by 7 bases, with 17 bases between. Germline CDR1 and CDR2: SGDLS and YYNGEE. The CDR3, as DNA: TGTGCCAGCAGCTTAGTCCCGCATGGCGTTGAAGCTTTCTTT. Translation gives CASSLVPHGVEAFF.

The DNA of the CDR3 is TGTGCCAGCTCACCGGGACAGGAGAATAACTATGGCTACACCTTC. Residues: CASSPGQENNYGYTF. The chain carries TRBV18 and TRBJ1-2; TRBD1 matches at 8 bases. CDR3 length: 15 amino acids. The V segment lost 3 bases and the J segment 1 base; nucleotides outside the gene matches: 4. Germline CDR1 KGHSH, CDR2 LQKENI.

This clonotype occurred many times. In nucleotides, the CDR3 is TGTGCCAGCAACGTACAGGGGGCGGGCGCCGGGGAGCTGTTTTTT. Its translation: CASNVQGAGAGELFF. V usage is TRBV7-8 and J usage is TRBJ2-2; 9 nucleotides match TRBD1. CDR1 is SGHVS and CDR2 is FQNEAQ in the germline V gene. V dropped 7 bases and J dropped 6; count of bases not matched to a gene: 9. CDR3 length: 15 amino acids.